This entry lists 26 T cell receptor beta chains sequenced from one sample in a study of immune evolution from preneoplasia to lung adenocarcinoma. The data were produced by immunoSEQ multiplex PCR, yet TCRdb's version contains in-frame clones alone and is incomplete. Of fewer than 6,500 clones in the sample, roughly four fifths were seen once. Sequencing was performed on FFPE lung adenocarcinoma in situ tissue. The receptors were sampled from an older donor with lung adenocarcinoma.

The J gene is TRBJ1-2, the V gene TRBV11-2, with D perhaps TRBD1 (6 bases). Germline CDR1 reads SGHAT; CDR2 reads FQNNGV. CDR3 length: 15 residues. V lost 0 bases and J 8 bases, leaving 16 bases between the germline ends. The CDR3 protein is CASSLDVGSQGGYTF. The CDR3 nucleotides read TGTGCCAGCAGCTTAGATGTGGGCTCTCAGGGGGGCTACACCTTC.

The V call is TRBV2, the J call TRBJ1-1; D is uncertain. Trimming removed 6 bases at V and 1 base at J, with 9 bases between. Germline V lookup: CDR1 SNHLY, CDR2 FYNNEI. The CDR3 length is 13 residues. CDR3 nucleotide sequence: TGTGCCAGCAGAACACGGGCGAACACTGAAGCTTTCTTT. This codes for CASRTRANTEAFF.

The chain employs TRBV6-5 and TRBJ1-2; possibly TRBD1 for D (6 bases). Germline assignment: CDR1 MNHEY and CDR2 SVGAGI. This CDR3 is 14 amino acids long. Trimming removed 8 bases at V and 3 bases at J, with 16 bases between. The CDR3 sequence: CASGGTRGDYGYTF. The CDR3 coding sequence is TGTGCCAGCGGGGGGACACGGGGCGACTATGGCTACACCTTC.

There are a few counts of this clone. CDR3 sequence: CASTYLAGVGSGTDTQYF. In DNA form, the CDR3 reads TGTGCCAGCACCTACCTAGCGGGAGTGGGTTCGGGCACAGATACGCAGTATTTT. The chain has TRBV2 and TRBJ2-3; TRBD2 aligns across 10 bases. The CDR3 runs 18 residues. Germline CDR1 is SNHLY and CDR2 is FYNNEI. The trim removed 7 bases at V and 1 base at J, leaving 14 bases unmatched.

Here the CDR3 reads CASRTSGGTDTQYF. DNA of the CDR3: TGTGCCAGTCGGACTAGCGGGGGGACAGATACGCAGTATTTT. The V and J genes are TRBV19 and TRBJ2-3, with 14 bases lining up with TRBD2. Germline CDR1 and CDR2: LNHDA and SQIVND (reference sequence). This CDR3 is 14 amino acids long. V shed 8 bases and J 3 bases; nucleotides not matched to a gene: 1.

The chain recombines TRBV10-2 with TRBJ1-6, with D possibly TRBD1 on 5 matching bases. The V and J ends lost 8 bases and 0 bases respectively, with 14 bases between them. This CDR3 region has 16 residues. CDR1 is WSHSY and CDR2 is SAAADI in the germline V gene. This chain's CDR3 is CASLRTISSYNSPLHF. The CDR3 nucleotides read TGCGCCAGCTTAAGGACAATAAGCTCCTATAATTCACCCCTCCACTTT.

The V and J genes are TRBV27 and TRBJ1-6; D gene unclear. The CDR3 is 12 amino acids. Trimming stripped 6 bases from V and 6 bases from J, with 6 bases between. Germline values: CDR1 MNHEY, CDR2 SMNVEV (reference sequence). The CDR3 spells CASRTANSPLHF. The CDR3 bases are TGTGCCAGCAGGACGGCTAATTCACCCCTCCACTTT.

The V and J genes are TRBV5-1 and TRBJ1-1; D gene ambiguous. The CDR3 runs 13 residues. The germline V gene encodes CDR1 SGHRS and CDR2 YFSETQ. V lost 0 bases and J 10 bases, leaving 13 bases between the germline ends. CDR3 loop: CASSLGPASGAFF. The CDR3 DNA follows: TGCGCCAGCAGCTTGGGCCCAGCGTCGGGAGCTTTCTTT.

V gene TRBV4-3 combines with J gene TRBJ2-7; no clear D. Per germline, CDR1 LGHNA and CDR2 YSLEER. V was cut by 3 bases and J by 2 bases, with 11 bases left in between. The CDR3 spans 14 residues. Here the CDR3 DNA reads TGCGCCAGCAGCCAGTTAAGAGGTCCCTACGAGCAGTACTTC. Protein product: CASSQLRGPYEQYF.

The V gene is TRBV5-6, the J gene TRBJ2-3, with 8 bases matching TRBD2. This CDR3 spans 13 amino acids. The J segment lost 5 bases and the V segment lost 5 bases, leaving 4 bases of the junction unmatched. CDR1 is SGHDT and CDR2 is YYEEEE in the germline V gene. CDR3 coding DNA: TGTGCCAGCAGTAGCGGGGCGAGAGATACGCAGTATTTT. Translated, it gives CASSSGARDTQYF.

This rearrangement joins TRBV18 to TRBJ1-1; D might be TRBD1 (5 bases). Germline CDR1 is KGHSH and CDR2 is LQKENI. Trimming left V 3 bases short and J 3 bases short, with 17 bases between. The CDR3 is 16 residues long. CDR3 residues: CASSPFRDAGDTEAFF. The CDR3 DNA follows: TGTGCCAGCTCACCCTTTCGGGACGCCGGGGACACTGAAGCTTTCTTT.

The rearrangement uses TRBV10-1 and TRBJ1-5; D remains unclear. Germline loops: CDR1 WNHNN, CDR2 SYGVQD (reference sequence). V lost 3 bases to trimming and J lost 5 bases, with 5 bases between them. This CDR3 has 12 residues. The chain's CDR3 is CASSEGYQPQHF. The CDR3 DNA reads TGCGCCAGCAGTGAAGGTTATCAGCCCCAGCATTTT.

The chain links TRBV28 to TRBJ1-1; tentative D call: TRBD1 (6 bases). The CDR3 has 14 residues. V dropped 4 bases and J dropped 0 bases, with 9 bases sitting between them. Germline V gene data show CDR1 as MDHEN and CDR2 as SYDVKM. The CDR3 DNA is TGTGCCAGCAGTTCTGGACAGCTGAACACTGAAGCTTTCTTT. Translation gives CASSSGQLNTEAFF. Based on the CDR3 plus reference TRBV28 and TRBJ1-1, the full variable domain is DVKVTQSSRYLVKRTGEKVFLECVQDMDHENMFWYRQDPGLGLRLIYFSYDVKMKEKGDIPEGYSVSREKKERFSLILESASTNQTSMYLCASSSGQLNTEAFFGQGTRLTVV.

This chain's CDR3 is CAWMGWDRTTNEKLFF. The CDR3, as DNA: TGTGCCTGGATGGGGTGGGACCGCACAACTAATGAAAAACTGTTTTTT. The chain recombines TRBV30 with TRBJ1-4; a weak D match, TRBD1 (5 bases). V was clipped by 4 bases and J by 0 bases, with 15 bases between them. The V gene's germline CDR1 is GTSNPN and CDR2 SVGIG (reference sequence). There are 16 residues in the CDR3. Combining the CDR3 with reference TRBV30 and TRBJ1-4 gives the whole variable domain SQTIHQWPATLVQPVGSPLSLECTVEGTSNPNLYWYRQAAGRGLQLLFYSVGIGQISSEVPQNLSASRPQDRQFILSSKKLLLSDSGFYLCAWMGWDRTTNEKLFFGSGTQLSVL.

The V gene is TRBV27, the J gene TRBJ2-5, with 7 bases fitting TRBD1. This CDR3 is 17 amino acids long. The V gene's germline CDR1 is MNHEY and CDR2 SMNVEV (reference sequence). J lost 4 bases, V lost 4 bases, and 15 bases had no gene match. The CDR3 DNA reads TGTGCCAGCAGTTCCCCACGGAGGAAGGGGGCAAGAGAGACCCAGTACTTC. Its translation: CASSSPRRKGARETQYF.

The chain joins TRBV7-9 to TRBJ1-1; the D gene is possibly TRBD1 (5 bases). V gave up 2 bases and J gave up 4 bases, with 17 bases separating them. The CDR3 length is 16 residues. The germline CDR1 and CDR2 sequences are SEHNR and FQNEAQ (reference sequence). Here the CDR3 DNA reads TGTGCCAGCAGCTTAACCCCCGGGACTCGGGGCACTGAAGCTTTCTTT. It is translated as CASSLTPGTRGTEAFF.

The V and J genes are TRBV5-1 and TRBJ2-3, with D hard to call. CDR3 size: 14 residues. The V and J ends lost 0 bases and 2 bases respectively, with 7 bases between them. Per the germline V gene, CDR1 is SGHRS and CDR2 is YFSETQ. The CDR3 nucleotides read TGCGCCAGCAGCTTGGAAGAGATCACAGATACGCAGTATTTT. Translating it yields CASSLEEITDTQYF.

This clone has just a few counts. V usage is TRBV27 and J usage is TRBJ2-1; tentatively, D is TRBD1 (5 bases). The CDR3 sequence is 13 residues long. Trimming left V 6 bases short and J 8 bases short, with 14 bases between. Germline V gene sequence: CDR1 MNHEY, CDR2 SMNVEV (reference sequence). CDR3 in DNA: TGTGCCAGCAGCCTATCTTGGGGCGATGAGCAGTTCTTC. It encodes CASSLSWGDEQFF.

V is TRBV11-1 and J is TRBJ1-1; weak D call: TRBD1 (5 bases). Germline lookup yields CDR1 SGHAT and CDR2 FQDESV (reference sequence). The V end was cut by 5 bases, the J end by 11 bases, with 12 bases between. The CDR3 sequence is 11 residues long. DNA for the CDR3: TGTGCCAGCAGCCGGGACGGGAGGGCTTTCTTT. It encodes CASSRDGRAFF.

This clone is labeled as medium-sized. The chain combines TRBV21-1 with TRBJ1-4. TRBV21-1 is annotated as a pseudogene. The CDR3 contains 12 residues. CDR3 loop: CASSPPGEKLFF. The CDR3 DNA follows: TGTGCCAGCAGCCCGCCGGGTGAAAAACTGTTTTTT.

The CDR3 here is CASSSRTSGGTPLHF. DNA of the CDR3: TGTGCCAGCAGCTCCCGGACATCGGGTGGCACACCCCTCCACTTT. The chain links TRBV11-3 to TRBJ1-6, with D perhaps TRBD1 (5 bases). The length of the CDR3 is 15 residues. Trimming left V 4 bases short and J 11 bases short, with 18 bases between. Germline CDR1 SGHNT, CDR2 YENEEA.

The chain combines TRBV28 with TRBJ1-1; D is perhaps TRBD1 (5 bases). The CDR3 is made up of 13 amino acids. V was clipped by 5 bases and J by 11 bases, with 18 bases between them. Germline V gene lookup returns CDR1 MDHEN and CDR2 SYDVKM. The DNA for the CDR3 is TGTGCCAGCAGTAGTCCCGGAGGGACGAGGGCTTTCTTT. Protein product: CASSSPGGTRAFF. The full variable domain, with the rest looked up from reference TRBV28 and TRBJ1-1, is DVKVTQSSRYLVKRTGEKVFLECVQDMDHENMFWYRQDPGLGLRLIYFSYDVKMKEKGDIPEGYSVSREKKERFSLILESASTNQTSMYLCASSSPGGTRAFFGQGTRLTVV.

This chain uses TRBV29-1 with TRBJ1-4; a possible D gene is TRBD1 (5 bases). This CDR3 spans 14 amino acids. Trimming took off 7 bases at V and 7 bases at J, with 19 bases between the two ends. Germline V lookup: CDR1 SQVTM, CDR2 ANQGSEA. CDR3 sequence (DNA): TGCAGCGCTCAATGTGGGGGGGACGGTGAAAAACTGTTTTTT. This encodes CSAQCGGDGEKLFF.

The chain carries TRBV27 and TRBJ2-1, with D possibly TRBD2 on 6 matching bases. V was clipped by 0 bases and J by 14 bases, with 14 bases between them. CDR3 length equals 13 residues. Germline values: CDR1 MNHEY, CDR2 SMNVEV (reference sequence). As DNA, the CDR3 is TGTGCCAGCAGTTTATCGTTGGGCCAGCGGGAGTTCTTC. Its translation is CASSLSLGQREFF.

As concerns this clone: A much larger clone sits a single nucleotide away, making a read error possible. The DNA of the CDR3 is TGTGCCTGGGACGGGGACGATCAGCCCCAGCATTTT. Encoded protein: CAWDGDDQPQHF. The genes are TRBV30 and TRBJ1-5; D is perhaps TRBD1 (5 bases). The CDR3 is 12 amino acids. V was pared by 5 bases and J by 5 bases, with 10 bases between. Germline V CDR1 and CDR2: GTSNPN, SVGIG (reference sequence). The full variable domain, rest sourced from reference TRBV30 and TRBJ1-5, is SQTIHQWPATLVQPVGSPLSLECTVEGTSNPNLYWYRQAAGRGLQLLFYSVGIGQISSEVPQNLSASRPQDRQFILSSKKLLLSDSGFYLCAWDGDDQPQHFGDGTRLSIL.

V gene TRBV12-1 combines with J gene TRBJ2-6; TRBD1 was called by the table and not checked on the DNA. TRBV12-1 has pseudogene status. The CDR3 covers 17 residues. DNA of the CDR3: TGTGCCAGCAGCTTCCGGGACAGGCGCTCTGGGGCCAACGTCCTGACTTTC. It is translated as CASSFRDRRSGANVLTF.